This T cell receptor beta chain was identified in a study of cytomegalovirus exposure and HLA in healthy donors. 60 Vbeta and 13 Jbeta primers were used in PCR. Clones were read by immunoSEQ multiplex PCR, and TCRdb kept only the in-frame ones, dropping some. The sample lists about 180,000 clones; 70% to 85% were seen once. CDR1 is SGHRS, CDR2 YFSETQ, per germline. There are 15 residues in the CDR3. The V and J ends lost 3 bases and 0 bases respectively, with 10 bases between them. This TCR derives from a woman between 40 and 50 years old in good health and CMV-seronegative. The rearrangement links TRBV5-1 to TRBJ2-1, with D hard to call. The sample consisted of PBMCs. CDR3 residues: CASSSTLSSYNEQFF. The CDR3 DNA sequence: TGCGCCAGCAGCTCGACTCTTAGCTCCTACAATGAGCAGTTCTTC.